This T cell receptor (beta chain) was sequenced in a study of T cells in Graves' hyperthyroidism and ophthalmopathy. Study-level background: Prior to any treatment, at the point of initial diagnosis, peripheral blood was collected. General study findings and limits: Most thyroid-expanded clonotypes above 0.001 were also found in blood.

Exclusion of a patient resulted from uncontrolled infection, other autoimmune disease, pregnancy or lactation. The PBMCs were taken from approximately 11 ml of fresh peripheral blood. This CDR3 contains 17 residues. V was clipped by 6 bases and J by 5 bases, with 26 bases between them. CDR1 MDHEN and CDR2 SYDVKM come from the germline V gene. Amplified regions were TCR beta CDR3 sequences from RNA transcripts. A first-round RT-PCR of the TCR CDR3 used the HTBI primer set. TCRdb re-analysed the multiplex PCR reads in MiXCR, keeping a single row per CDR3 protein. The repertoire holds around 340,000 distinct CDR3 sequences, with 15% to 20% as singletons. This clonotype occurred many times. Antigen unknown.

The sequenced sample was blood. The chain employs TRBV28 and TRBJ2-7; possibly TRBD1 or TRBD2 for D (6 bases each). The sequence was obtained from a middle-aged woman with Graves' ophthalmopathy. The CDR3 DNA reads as TGTGCCAGCAGCTTGACCCCCCTTGGGGGGCGTGGGGACGAGCAGTACTTC. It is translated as CASSLTPLGGRGDEQYF.